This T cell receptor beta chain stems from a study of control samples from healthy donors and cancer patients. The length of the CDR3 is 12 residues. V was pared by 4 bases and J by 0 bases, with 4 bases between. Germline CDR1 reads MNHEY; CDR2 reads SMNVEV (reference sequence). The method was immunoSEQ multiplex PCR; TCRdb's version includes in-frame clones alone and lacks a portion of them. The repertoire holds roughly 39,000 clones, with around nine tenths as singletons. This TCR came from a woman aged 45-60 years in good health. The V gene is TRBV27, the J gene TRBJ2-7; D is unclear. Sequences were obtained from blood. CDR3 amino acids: CASSSGSYEQYF. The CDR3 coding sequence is TGTGCCAGCAGTTCAGGCTCCTACGAGCAGTACTTC.